Shown below are 18 T cell receptor beta chains from a single sample sequenced in a study of identical twins. In TCRdb, the 5' RACE reads were re-called with MiXCR into one record per CDR3 protein. Here the sample spans 500,000 to 550,000 distinct CDR3 sequences, around 20% being singletons. These data are also associated with another study on T cells expressing NK-cell markers.

The sequencing input was CD4+ T cells sorted from blood. These receptors were obtained from a woman aged 18 to 35 in good health.

The V and J genes are TRBV10-2 and TRBJ2-7, with D possibly being TRBD1 (6 bases). Germline CDR1 reads WSHSY; CDR2 reads SAAADI. V lost 8 bases, J lost 7 bases, and 24 bases lay in between. This CDR3 region has 15 residues. The CDR3 spells CASQNDRYRRWEQYF. DNA for the CDR3: TGCGCCAGCCAGAACGACAGGTATCGGCGTTGGGAGCAGTACTTC.

V and J are TRBV5-1 and TRBJ2-1, with D possibly being TRBD2 (5 bases). V lost 0 bases and J lost 9, with 13 bases in between. This CDR3 spans 14 amino acids. Germline CDR1 reads SGHRS; CDR2 reads YFSETQ. CDR3 nucleotides: TGCGCCAGCAGCTTGGCCCCCCGGGGTGGTGAGCAGTTCTTC. Its protein product is CASSLAPRGGEQFF.

V usage is TRBV12-3 or TRBV12-4 and J usage is TRBJ1-3; D is unresolved. V was clipped by 6 bases and J by 2 bases, with 14 bases between them. The CDR3 loop spans 15 amino acids. CDR3: CASRLRGQPGNTIYF. The CDR3, as DNA: TGTGCCAGCAGGCTCCGCGGGCAGCCTGGAAACACCATATATTTT.

The sample holds a few counts of this clonotype. The chain joins TRBV20-1 to TRBJ1-1; D remains unclear. Germline CDR1 DFQATT, CDR2 SNEGSKA (reference sequence). The ends were cut back, 3 bases at V and 7 bases at J, with 9 bases in the middle. The length of the CDR3 is 11 residues. In DNA, the CDR3 is TGCAGTGCTAGTCCGATCGGTGAAGCTTTCTTT. The encoded protein is CSASPIGEAFF.

This clonotype turned up a few times. The chain couples TRBV3-1 to TRBJ1-3; no clear D. Trimming pared 4 bases from V and 6 bases from J, leaving 13 bases between. In germline, CDR1 is LGHDT, CDR2 YNNKEL (reference sequence). This CDR3 is built from 14 residues. Written as DNA, the CDR3 is TGTGCCAGCAGCCCTTTCCTTCTAGCAAACACCATATATTTT. As protein: CASSPFLLANTIYF.

The V gene is TRBV18, the J gene TRBJ1-1, with unresolved D. Germline-derived CDR1 and CDR2 are KGHSH and LQKENI. Deletions cut 2 bases from V and 4 bases from J, with 8 bases between. The CDR3 extends over 13 amino acids. This CDR3 is CASSPGYRTEAFF. The CDR3, as DNA: TGTGCCAGCTCACCAGGGTATCGCACTGAAGCTTTCTTT. Looking up the rest from reference TRBV18 and TRBJ1-1 gives the full variable domain: NAGVMQNPRHLVRRRGQEARLRCSPMKGHSHVYWYRQLPEEGLKFMVYLQKENIIDESGMPKERFSAEFPKEGPSILRIQQVVRGDSAAYFCASSPGYRTEAFFGQGTRLTVV.

This clonotype has a handful of counts. The chain recombines TRBV20-1 with TRBJ1-4; unclear D gene. With 7 bases removed from V and 5 bases from J, the gap between germline ends came to 17 bases. Per germline, CDR1 DFQATT and CDR2 SNEGSKA (reference sequence). This CDR3 has 14 residues. CDR3 nucleotide sequence: TGCAGTGTCCCCGGGAGAAACGGGAATGAAAAACTGTTTTTT. Amino acid sequence: CSVPGRNGNEKLFF.

The chain recombines TRBV6-1 with TRBJ2-2; 10 bases line up with TRBD1. Germline V gene sequence: CDR1 MNHNS, CDR2 SASEGT. The CDR3 runs to 16 residues. The J segment lost 6 bases and the V segment lost 4 bases, leaving 8 bases of the junction unmatched. The CDR3 region is CASSVPGQGHAGELFF. As DNA, the CDR3 is TGTGCCAGCAGTGTCCCGGGACAGGGGCACGCCGGGGAGCTGTTTTTT.

The V and J genes are TRBV7-8 and TRBJ1-1; D remains ambiguous. Germline-derived CDR1 and CDR2 are SGHVS and FQNEAQ. The V end was cut by 3 bases, the J end by 7 bases, with 9 bases between. CDR3 length: 12 amino acids. This chain's CDR3 is CASSLGDGEAFF. The DNA of the CDR3 is TGTGCCAGCAGCTTGGGTGACGGTGAAGCTTTCTTT.

The chain couples TRBV11-1 to TRBJ1-1; D is uncertain. CDR3 length: 19 residues. Germline V gene data show CDR1 as SGHAT and CDR2 as FQDESV (reference sequence). Trimming shortened V by 5 bases and J by 1 base, and 26 bases separated the two germline ends. CDR3: CASSRWASRRGGTNTEAFF. CDR3 coding DNA: TGTGCCAGCAGCCGCTGGGCTTCAAGACGGGGAGGTACGAACACTGAAGCTTTCTTT.

This clonotype showed up just a few times. The chain's CDR3 is CSDRQGGRAEAFF. CDR3 DNA: TGCAGCGATCGCCAGGGGGGGAGGGCTGAAGCTTTCTTT. The chain carries TRBV29-1 and TRBJ1-1; 7 bases are shared with TRBD1. Germline CDR1 is SQVTM and CDR2 is ANQGSEA. V lost 7 bases and J lost 6; bases outside the gene matches: 11. This CDR3 region has 13 residues.

This clonotype was counted many times. V usage is TRBV27 and J usage is TRBJ2-7; maybe TRBD1 (6 bases). This CDR3 contains 13 residues. Germline-derived CDR1 and CDR2 are MNHEY and SMNVEV (reference sequence). Trimming took 8 bases from V and 0 from J, leaving 11 bases between them. CDR3 sequence reads: CASRKQGSYEQYF. The CDR3, as DNA: TGTGCCAGCCGCAAACAGGGCTCCTACGAGCAGTACTTC.

This clonotype has only a few counts. V and J are TRBV12-3 or TRBV12-4 and TRBJ1-2; 7 bases map to TRBD1. The junction had 5 bases not matched to a gene; V was cut back by 6 bases and J by 1 base. The CDR3 runs 14 residues. The CDR3 bases are TGTGCCAGCAGCAGTAGACAGGGTAACTATGGCTACACCTTC. As protein: CASSSRQGNYGYTF.

The rearrangement links TRBV5-1 to TRBJ2-5; 10 nucleotides align to TRBD2. J gave up 4 bases and V 0 bases, and 3 bases lay outside the gene matches. The CDR3 has 15 amino acids. CDR1 is SGHRS and CDR2 is YFSETQ in the germline V gene. CDR3: CASSLVASGGETQYF. Here the CDR3 DNA reads TGCGCCAGCAGCTTGGTAGCTAGCGGGGGAGAGACCCAGTACTTC.

The sample holds a few counts of this clonotype. CDR3 in amino acids: CASSQTSGGAPDTQYF. The CDR3 bases are TGCGCCAGCAGCCAGACTAGCGGGGGGGCCCCAGATACGCAGTATTTT. The chain recombines TRBV4-1 with TRBJ2-3, with TRBD2 matching over 14 bases. J gave up 4 bases and V 3 bases, and 3 bases lay outside the gene matches. The germline CDR1 and CDR2 sequences are MGHRA and YSYEKL. There are 16 residues in the CDR3.

The J gene is TRBJ2-3, the V gene TRBV4-3; D unresolved. The germline V and J ends were trimmed by 0 bases and 4 bases, with 8 bases remaining between them. Germline V gene lookup returns CDR1 LGHNA and CDR2 YSLEER. This CDR3 contains 14 residues. The CDR3 bases are TGCGCCAGCAGCCAAGATCAGCTAGCAGATACGCAGTATTTT. Amino acid sequence: CASSQDQLADTQYF.

This clonotype was recorded at least ten times. J is TRBJ2-1 and V is TRBV29-1, with unresolved D. Between the trimmed V and J ends, which lost 4 bases and 8 bases, there was a span of 6 bases. Per the germline V gene, CDR1 is SQVTM and CDR2 is ANQGSEA. The CDR3 contains 10 residues. For the CDR3, the DNA is TGCAGCGTTGTATTCCATGAGCAGTTCTTC. Its protein is CSVVFHEQFF.

This chain joins TRBV29-1 and TRBJ1-2; 10 bases fit TRBD1. The CDR3 is 13 residues long. Unmatched junction bases numbered 3, after V lost 4 bases and J lost 4 bases. Germline CDR1 is SQVTM and CDR2 is ANQGSEA. In DNA, the CDR3 is TGCAGCGTTGCCCGGACAGGGGGCTATGGCTACACCTTC. It translates to CSVARTGGYGYTF.